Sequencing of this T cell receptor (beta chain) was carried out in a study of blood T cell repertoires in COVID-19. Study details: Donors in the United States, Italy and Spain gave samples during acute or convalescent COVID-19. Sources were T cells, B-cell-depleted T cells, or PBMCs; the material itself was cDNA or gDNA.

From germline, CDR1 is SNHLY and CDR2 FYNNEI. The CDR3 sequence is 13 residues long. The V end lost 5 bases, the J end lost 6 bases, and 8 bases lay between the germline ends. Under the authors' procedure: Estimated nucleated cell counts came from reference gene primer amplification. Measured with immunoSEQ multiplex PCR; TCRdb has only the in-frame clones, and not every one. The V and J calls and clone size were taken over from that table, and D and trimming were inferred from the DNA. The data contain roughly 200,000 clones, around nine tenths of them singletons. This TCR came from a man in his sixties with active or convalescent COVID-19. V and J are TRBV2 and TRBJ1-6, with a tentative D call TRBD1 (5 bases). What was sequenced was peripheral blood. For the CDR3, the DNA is TGTGCCAGCAGTCCAGGGTTTAATTCACCCCTCCACTTT. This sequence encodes CASSPGFNSPLHF.